This entry lists 16 T cell receptor beta chains sequenced from one sample in a study of shared clonotypes between healthy human individuals. Sequencing was performed with immunoSEQ multiplex PCR; in TCRdb, only in-frame clones are kept and a portion is missing. The data show about 460,000 clones, with roughly four fifths seen just once and around 12% held by the top ten. Sequencing was done on a sample of PBMCs. These receptors were collected from a woman in her 40s in good health. Some clones in this sample may be carry-over from other donors' samples.

The CDR3 coding sequence is TGCGCCAGCAGCCAAGCAGGGCGTGGTACTAACTATGGCTACACCTTC. It translates to CASSQAGRGTNYGYTF. The chain joins TRBV4-1 to TRBJ1-2; D is perhaps TRBD1 (5 bases). V dropped 1 base and J dropped 0 bases, with 12 bases sitting between them. This CDR3 region has 16 residues. From germline, CDR1 is MGHRA and CDR2 YSYEKL.

CDR3 nucleotides: TGCGCCAGCAGCTTGGGAGCGGCAGGAGGGACCAAAAACATTCAGTACTTC. This codes for CASSLGAAGGTKNIQYF. This chain uses TRBV5-1 with TRBJ2-4, with a possible D match to TRBD2 (6 bases). The CDR3 is 17 amino acids. The V gene lost 0 bases and the J gene lost 2 bases, with 15 bases spanning the gap. Germline values: CDR1 SGHRS, CDR2 YFSETQ.

The gene calls are TRBV19 and TRBJ2-7; TRBD1 agrees at 11 bases. Looked up from germline, CDR1 is LNHDA and CDR2 is SQIVND (reference sequence). This CDR3 spans 14 amino acids. V shed 5 bases and J 5 bases; nucleotides not matched to a gene: 5. Here the CDR3 reads CASSADRGLNEQYF. The CDR3 DNA follows: TGTGCCAGTAGTGCGGACAGGGGGCTGAACGAGCAGTACTTC.

This chain uses TRBV9 with TRBJ2-7; 7 nucleotides align to TRBD2. With 0 bases clipped from V and 7 bases from J, the junction kept 10 bases outside the gene matches. CDR1 is SGDLS, CDR2 YYNGEE, per germline. The CDR3 consists of 15 residues. The CDR3 coding sequence is TGTGCCAGCAGCGTAGGACTAGCCGACACCATGGAGCAGTACTTC. Translating it yields CASSVGLADTMEQYF.

V usage is TRBV28 and J usage is TRBJ2-3; D remains ambiguous. The CDR3 contains 15 residues. Deletions cut 3 bases from V and 3 bases from J, with 13 bases between. Germline assignment: CDR1 MDHEN and CDR2 SYDVKM. Here the CDR3 DNA reads TGTGCCAGCAGTTTTCGGGCTCTCGGGACAGATACGCAGTATTTT. Translated: CASSFRALGTDTQYF.

The chain recombines TRBV23-1 with TRBJ2-5; D might be TRBD2 (6 bases). TRBV23-1 is placed among ORFs of uncertain function. The V and J ends lost 0 bases and 3 bases respectively, with 20 bases between them. The CDR3 length is 18 residues. In nucleotides, the CDR3 is TGCGCCAGCAGTCAATCAGGTGGCAGCAGAGCGGGCAAAGAGACCCAGTACTTC. Translating gives CASSQSGGSRAGKETQYF.

This rearrangement joins TRBV15 to TRBJ2-7; TRBD2 matches 8 bases. CDR1 is LNHNV and CDR2 is YYDKDF in the germline V gene (reference sequence). The CDR3 is 15 amino acids. V lost 1 base and J lost 1; bases outside the gene matches: 3. In DNA form, the CDR3 reads TGTGCCACCAGCAGAGGGACTAGCAGTTCCTACGAGCAGTACTTC. Translated: CATSRGTSSSYEQYF.

This chain uses TRBV7-2 with TRBJ1-1; D gene ambiguous. The germline V and J ends were trimmed by 4 bases and 1 base, with 10 bases remaining between them. The germline CDR1 and CDR2 sequences are SGHTA and FQGNSA. The CDR3 spans 14 residues. CDR3 in amino acids: CASSSSQSNTEAFF. The CDR3 nucleotides are TGTGCCAGCAGCTCGTCACAATCGAACACTGAAGCTTTCTTT.

In the case of this clone: A far larger clone is off by one base, so a read error is likely. Other DNA sequences from this sample encode an identical CDR3 as well. The V call is TRBV5-4, the J call TRBJ2-7; D possibly corresponds to TRBD1 (6 bases). This CDR3 comprises 14 residues. Between the trimmed V and J ends, which lost 4 bases and 3 bases, there was a span of 14 bases. Germline V CDR1 and CDR2: SGHNT, YYREEE (reference sequence). CDR3 protein: CASSAAGQIYEQYF. DNA of the CDR3: TGTGCCAGCAGCGCGGCAGGACAGATCTACGAGCAGTACTTC.

This clone has just a few counts. The rearrangement joins TRBV29-1 to TRBJ2-5; no clear D gene. The CDR3 is 14 residues long. CDR1 is SQVTM and CDR2 is ANQGSEA in the germline V gene. Trimming stripped 4 bases from V and 4 bases from J, with 16 bases between. CDR3 nucleotides: TGCAGCGTTGGTTCCCAAGCCATGGGAGAGACCCAGTACTTC. It specifies CSVGSQAMGETQYF.

V and J are TRBV18 and TRBJ2-1; 7 bases agree with TRBD1. J gave up 9 bases and V 5 bases, and 4 bases lay outside the gene matches. The CDR3 has 12 amino acids. Germline V gene data show CDR1 as KGHSH and CDR2 as LQKENI. CDR3 nucleotide sequence: TGTGCCAGCTCATTCGACAGGGCTGAGCAGTTCTTC. Its translation is CASSFDRAEQFF.

This chain links TRBV5-1 with TRBJ1-1, with a tentative D call TRBD1 (5 bases). Germline V gives CDR1 SGHRS, CDR2 YFSETQ. This CDR3 contains 14 residues. Trimming left V 0 bases short and J 4 bases short, with 10 bases between. The CDR3 DNA is TGCGCCAGCAGCTTGGGGGGCCCGGGCACTGAAGCTTTCTTT. Translated: CASSLGGPGTEAFF.

The chain employs TRBV2 and TRBJ1-5, with a possible D match to TRBD1 (6 bases). The CDR3 is made up of 13 amino acids. Germline assignment: CDR1 SNHLY and CDR2 FYNNEI. The V and J ends lost 7 bases and 6 bases respectively, with 13 bases between them. The CDR3 loop reads CASTTGLGQPQHF. CDR3 sequence (DNA): TGTGCCAGCACTACAGGGCTCGGTCAGCCCCAGCATTTT.

This chain uses TRBV25-1 with TRBJ1-4; D gene uncertain. The CDR3 has 13 residues. CDR1 is MGHDK, CDR2 SYGVNS, per germline. Trimming removed 3 bases from V and 4 bases from J, with 6 bases in between. The CDR3 here is CASSDGFNEKLFF. CDR3 sequence (DNA): TGTGCCAGCAGTGATGGGTTTAATGAAAAACTGTTTTTT. Full variable domain (outside the CDR3, taken from reference TRBV25-1 and TRBJ1-4): EADIYQTPRYLVIGTGKKITLECSQTMGHDKMYWYQQDPGMELHLIHYSYGVNSTEKGDLSSESTVSRIRTEHFPLTLESARPSHTSQYLCASSDGFNEKLFFGSGTQLSVL.

To note about this clone: It is likely a read error: a sequence one base away is far more abundant. The rearrangement uses TRBV5-4 and TRBJ1-5; D remains unclear. Germline CDR1 reads SGHNT; CDR2 reads YYREEE (reference sequence). CDR3 length: 19 amino acids. The V and J ends lost 3 bases and 0 bases respectively, with 22 bases between them. CDR3 DNA: TGTGCCAGCAGCTGCGGGCGGATCGGGCCCCCTTATAGCAATCAGCCCCAGCATTTT. Translation: CASSCGRIGPPYSNQPQHF.

V and J are TRBV5-8 and TRBJ2-2; no clear D. Germline assignment: CDR1 SGHTS and CDR2 YDEGEE. This CDR3 contains 17 residues. The germline V and J ends were trimmed by 4 bases and 4 bases, with 20 bases remaining between them. CDR3 protein: CASSRPLQGSTTGELFF. CDR3 DNA sequence: TGTGCCAGCAGCCGGCCGTTGCAAGGTTCGACCACCGGGGAGCTGTTTTTT.